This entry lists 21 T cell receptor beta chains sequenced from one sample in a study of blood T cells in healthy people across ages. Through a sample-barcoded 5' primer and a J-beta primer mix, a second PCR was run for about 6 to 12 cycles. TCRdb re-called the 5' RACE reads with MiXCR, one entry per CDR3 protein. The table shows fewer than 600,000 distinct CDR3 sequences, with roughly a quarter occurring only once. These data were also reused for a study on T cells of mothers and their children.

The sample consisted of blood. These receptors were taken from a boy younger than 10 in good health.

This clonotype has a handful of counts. CDR3 in amino acids: CASLPPNSYNEQFF. The CDR3 DNA reads as TGTGCCAGTCTCCCCCCGAACTCCTACAATGAGCAGTTCTTC. The gene calls are TRBV2 and TRBJ2-1, with D unresolved. Per germline, CDR1 SNHLY and CDR2 FYNNEI. The CDR3 length is 14 residues. The V gene lost 9 bases and the J gene lost 0 bases, with 12 bases spanning the gap.

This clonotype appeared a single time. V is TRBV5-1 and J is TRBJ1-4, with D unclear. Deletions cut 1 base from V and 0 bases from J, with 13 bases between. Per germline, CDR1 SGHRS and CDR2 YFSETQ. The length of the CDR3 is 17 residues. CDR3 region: CASSLLGALATNEKLFF. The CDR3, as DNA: TGCGCCAGCAGCTTGTTAGGAGCGCTCGCAACTAATGAAAAACTGTTTTTT.

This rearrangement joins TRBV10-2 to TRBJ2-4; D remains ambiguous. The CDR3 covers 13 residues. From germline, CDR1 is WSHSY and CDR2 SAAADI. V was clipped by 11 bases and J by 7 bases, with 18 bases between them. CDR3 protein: CAAKPSLENIQYF. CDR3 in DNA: TGCGCCGCTAAGCCAAGTTTGGAGAACATTCAGTACTTC.

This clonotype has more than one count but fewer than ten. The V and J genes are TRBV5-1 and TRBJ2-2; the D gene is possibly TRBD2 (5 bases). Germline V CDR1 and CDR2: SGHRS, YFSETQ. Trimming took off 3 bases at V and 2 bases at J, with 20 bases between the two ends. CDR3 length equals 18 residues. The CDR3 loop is CASSSTDGDTANTGELFF. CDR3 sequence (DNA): TGCGCCAGCAGCTCGACCGACGGGGATACCGCAAACACCGGGGAGCTGTTTTTT.

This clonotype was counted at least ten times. The DNA for the CDR3 is TGTGCCAGCAGCTTGAGGCCTCGGCTTAATCAGCCCCAGCATTTT. This encodes CASSLRPRLNQPQHF. The chain joins TRBV5-5 to TRBJ1-5, with no clear D. The CDR3 has 15 amino acids. Trimming removed 1 base from V and 4 bases from J, with 12 bases in between. From germline, CDR1 is SGHKS and CDR2 YYEKEE (reference sequence).

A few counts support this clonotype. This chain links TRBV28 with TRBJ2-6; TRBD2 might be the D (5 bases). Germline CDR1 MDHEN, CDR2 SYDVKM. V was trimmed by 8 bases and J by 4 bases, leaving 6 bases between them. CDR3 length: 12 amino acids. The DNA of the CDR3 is TGTGCCAGCGGGGAGGGGGCCAACGTCCTGACTTTC. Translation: CASGEGANVLTF.

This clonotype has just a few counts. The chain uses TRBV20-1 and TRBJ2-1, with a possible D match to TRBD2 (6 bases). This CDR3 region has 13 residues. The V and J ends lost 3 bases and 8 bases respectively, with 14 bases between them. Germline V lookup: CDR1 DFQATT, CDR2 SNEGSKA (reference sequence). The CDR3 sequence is CSASRLAVDEQFF. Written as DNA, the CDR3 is TGCAGTGCTAGCCGCTTAGCGGTGGATGAGCAGTTCTTC.

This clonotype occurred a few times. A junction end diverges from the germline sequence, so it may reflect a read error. CDR3: CANSLTGLGITNEKLFF. CDR3 DNA sequence: TGTGCCAACAGCTTAACGGGGCTGGGAATCACTAATGAAAAACTGTTTTTT. The chain carries TRBV11-2 and TRBJ1-4, with D perhaps matching TRBD1 (5 bases). This CDR3 is 17 amino acids long. Germline V gene sequence: CDR1 SGHAT, CDR2 FQNNGV.

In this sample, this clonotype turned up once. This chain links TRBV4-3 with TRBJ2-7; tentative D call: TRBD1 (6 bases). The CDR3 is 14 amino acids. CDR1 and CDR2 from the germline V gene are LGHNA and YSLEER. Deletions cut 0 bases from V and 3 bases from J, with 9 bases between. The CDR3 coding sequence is TGCGCCAGCAGCCAAGATTTCAGGGGCTACGAGCAGTACTTC. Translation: CASSQDFRGYEQYF.

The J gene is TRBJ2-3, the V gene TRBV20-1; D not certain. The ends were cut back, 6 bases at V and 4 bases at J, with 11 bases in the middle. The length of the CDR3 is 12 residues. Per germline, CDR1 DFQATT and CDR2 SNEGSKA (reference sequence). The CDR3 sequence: CSALAPPDTQYF. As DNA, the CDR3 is TGCAGTGCCCTGGCACCTCCAGATACGCAGTATTTT.

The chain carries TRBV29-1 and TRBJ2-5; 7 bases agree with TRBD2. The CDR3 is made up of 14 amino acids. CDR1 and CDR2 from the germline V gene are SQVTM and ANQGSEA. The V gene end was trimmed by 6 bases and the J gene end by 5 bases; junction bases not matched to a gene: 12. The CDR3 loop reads CSVAQAGLRETQYF. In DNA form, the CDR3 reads TGCAGCGTGGCCCAAGCGGGACTTCGCGAGACCCAGTACTTC.

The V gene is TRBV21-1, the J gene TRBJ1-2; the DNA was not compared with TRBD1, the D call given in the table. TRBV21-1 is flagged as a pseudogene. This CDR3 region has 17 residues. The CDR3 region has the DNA TGTGCCAGCAGCAAAGGGTACAGGGTCGAGCGCGACTATGGCTACATCTTC. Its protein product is CASSKGYRVERDYGYIF.

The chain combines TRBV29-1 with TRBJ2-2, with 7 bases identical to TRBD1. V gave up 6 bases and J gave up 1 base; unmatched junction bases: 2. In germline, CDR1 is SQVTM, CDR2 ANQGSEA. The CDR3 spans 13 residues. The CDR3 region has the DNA TGCAGCGTGGGACAGAAGAACACCGGGGAGCTGTTTTTT. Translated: CSVGQKNTGELFF.

CDR3 coding DNA: TGTGCCACCAGCAGAGTCTTTAGCTTCGCCTACGAGCAGTACTTC. Amino acid sequence: CATSRVFSFAYEQYF. V gene TRBV15 combines with J gene TRBJ2-7; D remains ambiguous. This CDR3 region has 15 residues. The germline CDR1 and CDR2 sequences are LNHNV and YYDKDF (reference sequence). V lost 1 base and J lost 2, with 12 bases in between.

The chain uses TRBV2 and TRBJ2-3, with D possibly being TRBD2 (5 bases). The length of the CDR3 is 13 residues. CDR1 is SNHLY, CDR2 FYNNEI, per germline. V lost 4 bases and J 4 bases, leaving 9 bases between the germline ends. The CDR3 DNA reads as TGTGCCAGCAGTGTGGGAGAGGCAGATACGCAGTATTTT. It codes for CASSVGEADTQYF.

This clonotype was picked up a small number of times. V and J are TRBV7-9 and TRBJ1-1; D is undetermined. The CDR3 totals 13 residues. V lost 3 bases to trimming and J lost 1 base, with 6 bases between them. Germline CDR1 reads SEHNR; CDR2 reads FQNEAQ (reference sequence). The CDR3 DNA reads TGTGCCAGCAGCTTTTCGGAGAACACTGAAGCTTTCTTT. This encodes CASSFSENTEAFF.

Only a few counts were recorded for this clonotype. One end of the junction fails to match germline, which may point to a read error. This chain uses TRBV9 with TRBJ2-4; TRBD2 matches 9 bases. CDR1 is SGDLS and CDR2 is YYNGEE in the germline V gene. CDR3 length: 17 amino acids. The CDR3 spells CASSVDGSGGLTNIQCF. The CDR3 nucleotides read TGTGCCAGCAGCGTTGATGGTAGCGGGGGACTTACCAACATTCAGTGCTTC.

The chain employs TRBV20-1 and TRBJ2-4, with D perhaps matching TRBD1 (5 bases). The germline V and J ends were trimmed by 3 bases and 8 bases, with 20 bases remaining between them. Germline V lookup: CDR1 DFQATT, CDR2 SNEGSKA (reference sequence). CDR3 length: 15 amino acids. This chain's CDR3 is CSARLPDGDRHIQYF. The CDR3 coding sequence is TGCAGTGCTAGGCTCCCAGATGGAGACAGACACATTCAGTACTTC.

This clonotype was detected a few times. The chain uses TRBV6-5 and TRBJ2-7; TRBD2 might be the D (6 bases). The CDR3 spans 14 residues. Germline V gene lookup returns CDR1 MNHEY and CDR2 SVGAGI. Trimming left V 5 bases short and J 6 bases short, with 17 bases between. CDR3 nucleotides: TGTGCCAGCAGTAGACGGGAGTTGGGGCGCGAGCAGTACTTC. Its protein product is CASSRRELGREQYF.

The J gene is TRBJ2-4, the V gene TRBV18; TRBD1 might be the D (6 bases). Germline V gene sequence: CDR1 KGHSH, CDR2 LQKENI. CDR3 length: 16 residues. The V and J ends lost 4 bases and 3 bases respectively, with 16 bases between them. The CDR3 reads CASSRGPTSNKNIQYF. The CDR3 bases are TGTGCCAGCTCACGGGGGCCGACTTCTAACAAAAACATTCAGTACTTC.

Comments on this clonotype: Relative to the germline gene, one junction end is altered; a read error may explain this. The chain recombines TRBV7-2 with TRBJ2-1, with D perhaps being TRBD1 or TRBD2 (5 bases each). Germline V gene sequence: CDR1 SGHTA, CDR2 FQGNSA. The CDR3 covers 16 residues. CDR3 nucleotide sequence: TGTGCCAGCAGCTTATACCCAGGGAGTGCCTACAATGAACAGTTCTTC. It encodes CASSLYPGSAYNEQFF.